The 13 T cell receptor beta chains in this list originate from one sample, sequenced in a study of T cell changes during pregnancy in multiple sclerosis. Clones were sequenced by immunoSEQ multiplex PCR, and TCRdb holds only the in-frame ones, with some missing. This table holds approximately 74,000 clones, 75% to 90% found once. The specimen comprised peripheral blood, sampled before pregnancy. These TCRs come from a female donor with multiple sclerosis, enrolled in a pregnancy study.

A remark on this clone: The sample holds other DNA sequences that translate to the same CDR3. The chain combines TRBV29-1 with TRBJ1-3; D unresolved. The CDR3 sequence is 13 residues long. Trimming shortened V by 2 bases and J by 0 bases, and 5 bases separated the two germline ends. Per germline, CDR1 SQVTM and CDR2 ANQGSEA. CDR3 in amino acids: CSVEPGSGNTIYF. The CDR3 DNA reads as TGCAGCGTTGAACCAGGCTCTGGAAACACCATATATTTT.

This chain's CDR3 is CASSYGGLEPLEQYF. For the CDR3, the DNA is TGTGCCAGCAGTTACGGTGGCCTAGAACCTCTCGAGCAGTACTTC. The chain links TRBV6-5 to TRBJ2-7; D gene uncertain. The CDR3 is 15 residues long. The germline CDR1 and CDR2 sequences are MNHEY and SVGAGI. The ends were cut back, 2 bases at V and 6 bases at J, with 17 bases in the middle.

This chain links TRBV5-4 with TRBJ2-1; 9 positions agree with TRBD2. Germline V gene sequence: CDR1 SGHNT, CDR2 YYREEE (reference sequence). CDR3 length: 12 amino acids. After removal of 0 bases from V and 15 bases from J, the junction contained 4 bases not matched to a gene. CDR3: CASSLDTGLAFF. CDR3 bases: TGTGCCAGCAGCTTGGACACGGGACTAGCGTTCTTC.

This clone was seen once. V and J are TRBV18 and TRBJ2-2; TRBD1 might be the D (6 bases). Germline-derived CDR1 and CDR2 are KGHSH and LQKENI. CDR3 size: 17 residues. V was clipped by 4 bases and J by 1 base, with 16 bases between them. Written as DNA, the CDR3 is TGTGCCAGCTCACGCCAACAGGGCAGTGGGAACACCGGGGAGCTGTTTTTT. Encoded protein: CASSRQQGSGNTGELFF.

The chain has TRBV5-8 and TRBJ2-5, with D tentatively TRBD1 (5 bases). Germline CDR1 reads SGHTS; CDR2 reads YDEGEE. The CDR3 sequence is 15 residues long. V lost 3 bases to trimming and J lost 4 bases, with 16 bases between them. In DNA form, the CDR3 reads TGTGCCAGCAGCTCTTCAGGGTTAGGCACAGAGACCCAGTACTTC. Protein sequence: CASSSSGLGTETQYF.

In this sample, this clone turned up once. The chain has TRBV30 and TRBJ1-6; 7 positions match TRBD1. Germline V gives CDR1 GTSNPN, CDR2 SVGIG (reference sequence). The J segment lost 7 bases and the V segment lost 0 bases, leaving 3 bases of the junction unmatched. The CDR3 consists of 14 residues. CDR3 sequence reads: CAWSVGQENSPLHF. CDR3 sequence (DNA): TGTGCCTGGAGTGTCGGACAGGAAAATTCACCCCTCCACTTT.

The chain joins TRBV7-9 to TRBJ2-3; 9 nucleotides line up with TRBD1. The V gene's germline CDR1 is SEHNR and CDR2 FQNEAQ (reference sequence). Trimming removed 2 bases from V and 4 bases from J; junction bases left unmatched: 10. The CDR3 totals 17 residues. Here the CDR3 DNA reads TGTGCCAGCAGCTTAAGCCTGATACAGGGGGCTGCAGATACGCAGTATTTT. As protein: CASSLSLIQGAADTQYF.

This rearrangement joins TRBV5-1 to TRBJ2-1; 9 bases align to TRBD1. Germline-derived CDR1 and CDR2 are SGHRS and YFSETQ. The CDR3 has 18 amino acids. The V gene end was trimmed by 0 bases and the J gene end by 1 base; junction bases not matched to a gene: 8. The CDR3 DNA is TGCGCCAGCAGCTTGGTTTCGGGACAGGGTCGGTCCTACAATGAGCAGTTCTTC. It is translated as CASSLVSGQGRSYNEQFF.

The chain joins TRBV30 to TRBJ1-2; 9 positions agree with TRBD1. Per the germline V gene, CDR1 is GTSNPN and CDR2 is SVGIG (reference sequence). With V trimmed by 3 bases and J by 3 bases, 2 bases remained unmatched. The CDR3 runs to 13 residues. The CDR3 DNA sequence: TGTGCCTGGAGAACAGGGGGCGACTATGGCTACACCTTC. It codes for CAWRTGGDYGYTF.

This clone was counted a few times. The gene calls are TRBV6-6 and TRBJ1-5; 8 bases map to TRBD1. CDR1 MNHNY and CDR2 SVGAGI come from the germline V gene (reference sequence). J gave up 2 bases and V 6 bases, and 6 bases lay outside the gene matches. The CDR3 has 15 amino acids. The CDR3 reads CASSQQGVGNQPQHF. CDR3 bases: TGTGCCAGCAGCCAACAGGGGGTGGGCAATCAGCCCCAGCATTTT.

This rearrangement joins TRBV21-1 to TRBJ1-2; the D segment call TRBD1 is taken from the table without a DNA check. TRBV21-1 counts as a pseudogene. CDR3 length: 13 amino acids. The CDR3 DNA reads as TGTGCCACTGGGCGCCAGGAATTCTATGGCTACACCTTC. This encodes CATGRQEFYGYTF.

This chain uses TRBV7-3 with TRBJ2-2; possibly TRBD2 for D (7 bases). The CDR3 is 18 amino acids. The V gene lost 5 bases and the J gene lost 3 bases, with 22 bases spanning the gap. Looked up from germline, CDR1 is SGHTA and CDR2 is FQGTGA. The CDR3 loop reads CASSQNRRGALYTGELFF. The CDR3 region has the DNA TGTGCCAGCAGCCAGAACCGACGGGGGGCCCTATACACCGGGGAGCTGTTTTTT.

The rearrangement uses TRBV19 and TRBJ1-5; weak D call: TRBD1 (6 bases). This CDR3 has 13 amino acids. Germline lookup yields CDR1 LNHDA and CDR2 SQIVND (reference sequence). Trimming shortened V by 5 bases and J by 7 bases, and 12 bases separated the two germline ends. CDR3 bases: TGTGCCAGTAGTGATGGACAGTACCAGCCCCAGCATTTT. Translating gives CASSDGQYQPQHF.